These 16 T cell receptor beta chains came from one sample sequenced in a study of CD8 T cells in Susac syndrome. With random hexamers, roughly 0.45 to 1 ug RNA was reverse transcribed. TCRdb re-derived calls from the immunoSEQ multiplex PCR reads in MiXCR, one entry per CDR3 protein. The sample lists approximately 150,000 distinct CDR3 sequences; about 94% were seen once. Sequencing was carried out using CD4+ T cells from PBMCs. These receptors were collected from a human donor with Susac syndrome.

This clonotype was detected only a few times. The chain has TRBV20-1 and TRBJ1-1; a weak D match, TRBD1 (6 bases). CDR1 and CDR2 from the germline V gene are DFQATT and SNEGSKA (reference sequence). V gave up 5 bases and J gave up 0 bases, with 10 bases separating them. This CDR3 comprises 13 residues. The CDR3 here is CSAPTGLNTEAFF. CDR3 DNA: TGCAGTGCTCCGACAGGCCTGAACACTGAAGCTTTCTTT.

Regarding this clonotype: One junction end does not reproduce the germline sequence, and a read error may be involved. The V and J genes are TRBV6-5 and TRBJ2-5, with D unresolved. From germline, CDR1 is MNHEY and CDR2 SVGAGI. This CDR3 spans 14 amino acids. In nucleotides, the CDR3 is TGTGCCAGCAGTTACTCGTTAGCCCAAGGGACCCAGTACTTC. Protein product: CASSYSLAQGTQYF.

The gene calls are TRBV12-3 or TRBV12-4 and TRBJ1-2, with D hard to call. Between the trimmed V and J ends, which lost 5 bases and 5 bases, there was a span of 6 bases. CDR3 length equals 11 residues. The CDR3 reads CASSGRYGYTF. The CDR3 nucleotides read TGTGCCAGCAGTGGAAGATATGGCTACACCTTC.

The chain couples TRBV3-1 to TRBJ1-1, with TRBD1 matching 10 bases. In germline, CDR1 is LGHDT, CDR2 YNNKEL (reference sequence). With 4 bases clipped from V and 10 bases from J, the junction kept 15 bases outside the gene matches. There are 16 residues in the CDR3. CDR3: CASSPRRGQGRRGAFF. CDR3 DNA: TGTGCCAGCAGCCCCAGGCGGGGACAGGGGCGTAGAGGAGCTTTCTTT.

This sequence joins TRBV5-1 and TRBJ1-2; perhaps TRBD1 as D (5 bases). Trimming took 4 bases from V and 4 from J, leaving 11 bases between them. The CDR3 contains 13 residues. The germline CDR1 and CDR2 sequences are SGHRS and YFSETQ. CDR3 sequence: CASSPGTLYGYTF. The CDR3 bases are TGCGCCAGCAGCCCCGGGACTCTCTATGGCTACACCTTC. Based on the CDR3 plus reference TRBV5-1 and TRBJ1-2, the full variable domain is KAGVTQTPRYLIKTRGQQVTLSCSPISGHRSVSWYQQTPGQGLQFLFEYFSETQRNKGNFPGRFSGRQFSNSRSEMNVSTLELGDSALYLCASSPGTLYGYTFGSGTRLTVV.

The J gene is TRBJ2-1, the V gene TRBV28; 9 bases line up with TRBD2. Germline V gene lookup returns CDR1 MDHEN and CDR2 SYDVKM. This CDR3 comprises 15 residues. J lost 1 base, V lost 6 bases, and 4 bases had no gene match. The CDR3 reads CASSASGMSYNEQFF. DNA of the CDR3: TGTGCCAGCAGCGCTAGCGGGATGTCCTACAATGAGCAGTTCTTC.

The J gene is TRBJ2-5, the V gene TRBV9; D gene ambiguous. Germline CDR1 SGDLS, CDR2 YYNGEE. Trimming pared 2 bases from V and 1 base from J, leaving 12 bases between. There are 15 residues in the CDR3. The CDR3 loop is CASSVGNVGQETQYF. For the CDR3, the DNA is TGTGCCAGCAGCGTTGGGAACGTTGGCCAAGAGACCCAGTACTTC.

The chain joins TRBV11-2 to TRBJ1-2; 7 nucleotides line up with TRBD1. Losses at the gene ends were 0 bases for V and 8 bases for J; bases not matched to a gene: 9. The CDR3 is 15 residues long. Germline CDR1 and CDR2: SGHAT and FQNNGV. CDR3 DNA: TGTGCCAGCAGCTTAGAACGGACAGGCCGGGACGGCTACACCTTC. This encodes CASSLERTGRDGYTF.

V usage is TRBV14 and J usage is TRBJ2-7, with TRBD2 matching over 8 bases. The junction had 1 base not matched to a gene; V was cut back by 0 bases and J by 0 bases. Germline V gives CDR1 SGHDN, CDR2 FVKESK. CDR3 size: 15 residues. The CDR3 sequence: CASSQELAASYEQYF. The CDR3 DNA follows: TGTGCCAGCAGCCAAGAACTAGCGGCCTCCTACGAGCAGTACTTC.

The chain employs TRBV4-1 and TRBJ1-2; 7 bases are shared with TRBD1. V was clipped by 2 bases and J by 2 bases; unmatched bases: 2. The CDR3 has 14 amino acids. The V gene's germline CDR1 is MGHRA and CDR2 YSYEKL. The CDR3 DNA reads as TGCGCCAGCAGCCAACCGGACAGGAACTATGGCTACACCTTC. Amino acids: CASSQPDRNYGYTF.

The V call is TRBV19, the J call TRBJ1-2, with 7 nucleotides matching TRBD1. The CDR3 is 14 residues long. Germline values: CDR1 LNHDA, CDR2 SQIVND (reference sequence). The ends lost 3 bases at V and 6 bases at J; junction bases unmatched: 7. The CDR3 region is CASSISDQGDGYTF. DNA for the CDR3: TGTGCCAGTAGTATCTCGGATCAGGGGGATGGCTACACCTTC.

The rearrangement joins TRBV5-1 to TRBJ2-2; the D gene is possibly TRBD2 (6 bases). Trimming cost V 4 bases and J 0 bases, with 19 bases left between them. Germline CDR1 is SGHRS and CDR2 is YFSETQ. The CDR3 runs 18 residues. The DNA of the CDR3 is TGCGCCAGCAGCCCGGCGGGATCCTCCCATACGAACACCGGGGAGCTGTTTTTT. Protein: CASSPAGSSHTNTGELFF. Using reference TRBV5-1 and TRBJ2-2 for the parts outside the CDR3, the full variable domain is KAGVTQTPRYLIKTRGQQVTLSCSPISGHRSVSWYQQTPGQGLQFLFEYFSETQRNKGNFPGRFSGRQFSNSRSEMNVSTLELGDSALYLCASSPAGSSHTNTGELFFGEGSRLTVL.

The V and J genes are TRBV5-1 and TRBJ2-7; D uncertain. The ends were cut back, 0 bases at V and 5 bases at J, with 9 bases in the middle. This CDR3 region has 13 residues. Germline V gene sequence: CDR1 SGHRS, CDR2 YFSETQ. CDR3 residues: CASSLEIRDEQYF. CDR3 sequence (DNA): TGCGCCAGCAGCTTGGAAATCAGAGACGAGCAGTACTTC.

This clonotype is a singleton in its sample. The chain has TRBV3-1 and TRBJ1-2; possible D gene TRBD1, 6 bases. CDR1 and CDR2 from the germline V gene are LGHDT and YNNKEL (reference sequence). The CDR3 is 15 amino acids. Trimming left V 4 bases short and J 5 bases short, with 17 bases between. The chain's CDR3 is CASSPRGGARYGYTF. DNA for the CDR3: TGTGCCAGCAGCCCTCGTGGGGGCGCACGATATGGCTACACCTTC. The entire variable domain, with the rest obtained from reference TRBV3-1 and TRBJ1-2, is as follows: DTAVSQTPKYLVTQMGNDKSIKCEQNLGHDTMYWYKQDSKKFLKIMFSYNNKELIINETVPNRFSPKSPDKAHLNLHINSLELGDSAVYFCASSPRGGARYGYTFGSGTRLTVV.

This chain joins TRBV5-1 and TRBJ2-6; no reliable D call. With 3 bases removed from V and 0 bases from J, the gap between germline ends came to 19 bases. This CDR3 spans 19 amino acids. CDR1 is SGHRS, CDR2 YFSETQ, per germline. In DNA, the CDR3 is TGCGCCAGCAGCTACCCACGGGTTTCGGGTACCTCTGGGGCCAACGTCCTGACTTTC. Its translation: CASSYPRVSGTSGANVLTF. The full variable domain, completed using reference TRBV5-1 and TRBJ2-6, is KAGVTQTPRYLIKTRGQQVTLSCSPISGHRSVSWYQQTPGQGLQFLFEYFSETQRNKGNFPGRFSGRQFSNSRSEMNVSTLELGDSALYLCASSYPRVSGTSGANVLTFGAGSRLTVL.

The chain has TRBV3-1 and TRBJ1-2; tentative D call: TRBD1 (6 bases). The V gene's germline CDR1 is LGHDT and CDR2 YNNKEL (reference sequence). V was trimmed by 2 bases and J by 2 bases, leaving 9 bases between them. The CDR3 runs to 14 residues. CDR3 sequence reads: CASSQPTGNYGYTF. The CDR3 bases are TGTGCCAGCAGCCAACCCACAGGGAACTATGGCTACACCTTC.